This TCR beta chain was sequenced in a study of T cells after somatic rescue of genetic block. Only in-frame clones appear in the TCRdb table, and some are missing; sequencing was by immunoSEQ multiplex PCR. The table has about 88,000 clones, 75% to 90% seen once. Germline V gives CDR1 SGDLS, CDR2 YYNGEE. CDR3 size: 16 residues. The J segment lost 3 bases and the V segment lost 6 bases, leaving 10 bases of the junction unmatched. Sequencing input: peripheral blood mononuclear cells (PBMCs). This TCR derives from a woman under 30. The V and J genes are TRBV9 and TRBJ1-1; the match to TRBD1 covers 11 bases. CDR3 loop: CASNPTGTGGHTEAFF. The CDR3 DNA reads as TGTGCCAGCAACCCAACCGGGACAGGGGGACACACTGAAGCTTTCTTT.